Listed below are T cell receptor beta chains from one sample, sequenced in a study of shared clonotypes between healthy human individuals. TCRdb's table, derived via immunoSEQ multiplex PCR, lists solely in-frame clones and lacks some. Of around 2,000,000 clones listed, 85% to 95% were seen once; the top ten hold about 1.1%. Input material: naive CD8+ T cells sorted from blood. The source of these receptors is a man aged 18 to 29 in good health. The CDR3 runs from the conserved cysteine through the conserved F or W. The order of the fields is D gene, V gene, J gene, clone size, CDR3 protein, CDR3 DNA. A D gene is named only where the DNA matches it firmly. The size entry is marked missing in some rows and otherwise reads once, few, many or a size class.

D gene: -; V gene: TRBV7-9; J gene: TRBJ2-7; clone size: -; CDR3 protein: CASSFEGFYEQYF; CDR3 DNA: TGTGCCAGCAGCTTCGAGGGCTTCTACGAGCAGTACTTC
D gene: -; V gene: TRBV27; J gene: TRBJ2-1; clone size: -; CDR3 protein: CASSFGGNEQFF; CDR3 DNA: TGTGCCAGCAGTTTTGGTGGGAATGAGCAGTTCTTC
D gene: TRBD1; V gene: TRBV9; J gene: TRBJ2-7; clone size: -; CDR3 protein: CASSASDRGLYEQYF; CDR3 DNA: TGTGCCAGCAGCGCTTCGGACAGGGGGCTCTACGAGCAGTACTTC
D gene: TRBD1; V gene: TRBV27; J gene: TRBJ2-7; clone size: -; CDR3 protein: CASSFETGTGSYEQYF; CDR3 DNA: TGTGCCAGCAGTTTCGAGACCGGGACAGGGTCATACGAGCAGTACTTC
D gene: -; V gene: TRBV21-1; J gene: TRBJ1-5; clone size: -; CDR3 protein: CASSKGDRVDQPQHF; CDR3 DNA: TGTGCCAGCAGCAAAGGAGACAGGGTGGATCAGCCCCAGCATTTT
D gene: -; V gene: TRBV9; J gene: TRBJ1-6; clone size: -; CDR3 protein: CASAGEPYNSPLHF; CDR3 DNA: TGTGCCTCCGCGGGGGAGCCCTATAATTCACCCCTCCACTTT
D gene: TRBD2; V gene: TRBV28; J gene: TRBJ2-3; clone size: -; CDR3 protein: CASSSAGGDTQYF; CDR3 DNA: TGTGCCAGCAGTTCAGCGGGGGGAGATACGCAGTATTTT
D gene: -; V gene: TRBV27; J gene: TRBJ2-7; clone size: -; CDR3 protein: CATASGTLRYEQYF; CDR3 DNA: TGTGCCACCGCCTCCGGGACTCTTCGGTACGAGCAGTACTTC
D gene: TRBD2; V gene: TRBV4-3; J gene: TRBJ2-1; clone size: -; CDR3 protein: CASSLAGTSANEQFF; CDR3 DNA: TGCGCCAGCAGCCTAGCCGGGACTAGCGCCAATGAGCAGTTCTTC
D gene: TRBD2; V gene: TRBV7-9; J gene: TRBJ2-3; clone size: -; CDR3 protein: CASSATSGRGDTQYF; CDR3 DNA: TGTGCCAGCAGCGCCACTAGCGGGAGAGGAGATACGCAGTATTTT
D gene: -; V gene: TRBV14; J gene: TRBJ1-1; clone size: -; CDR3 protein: CASSQDFGRLRTEAFF; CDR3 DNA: TGTGCCAGCAGCCAAGATTTCGGCAGGCTGAGAACTGAAGCTTTCTTT
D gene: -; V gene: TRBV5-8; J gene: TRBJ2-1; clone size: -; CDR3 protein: CASSLYVNNEQFF; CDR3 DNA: TGTGCCAGCAGCTTGTACGTAAACAATGAGCAGTTCTTC
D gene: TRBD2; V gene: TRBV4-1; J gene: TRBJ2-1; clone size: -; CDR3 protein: CASSRKAGTSNEQFF; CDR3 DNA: TGCGCCAGCAGCCGTAAAGCGGGAACCTCAAATGAGCAGTTCTTC
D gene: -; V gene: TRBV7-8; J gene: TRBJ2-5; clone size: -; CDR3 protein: CASSSGAIQETQYF; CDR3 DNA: TGTGCCAGCAGCTCCGGGGCCATCCAAGAGACCCAGTACTTC
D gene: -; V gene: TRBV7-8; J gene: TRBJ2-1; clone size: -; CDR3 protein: CASSLAEDGGEQFF; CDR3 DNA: TGTGCCAGCAGCTTAGCGGAGGATGGGGGTGAGCAGTTCTTC
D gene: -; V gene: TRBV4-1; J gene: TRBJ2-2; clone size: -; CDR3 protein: CASSQVATTFAGELFF; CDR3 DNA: TGCGCCAGCAGCCAAGTCGCGACAACCTTCGCCGGGGAGCTGTTTTTT
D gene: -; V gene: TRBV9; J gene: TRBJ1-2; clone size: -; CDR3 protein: CASSPAGTQTRGYTF; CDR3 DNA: TGTGCCAGCAGCCCGGCCGGGACCCAGACGAGGGGCTACACCTTC
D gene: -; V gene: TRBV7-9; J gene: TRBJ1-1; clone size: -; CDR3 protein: CASSLVVGVWTEAFF; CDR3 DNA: TGTGCCAGCAGCTTAGTTGTCGGGGTGTGGACTGAAGCTTTCTTT
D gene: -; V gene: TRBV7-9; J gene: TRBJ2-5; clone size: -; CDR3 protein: CASSSQRETQYF; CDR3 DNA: TGTGCCAGCAGCTCGCAAAGGGAGACCCAGTACTTC
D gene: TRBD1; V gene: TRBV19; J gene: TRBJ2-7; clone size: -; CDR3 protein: CASSISWTGPYEQYF; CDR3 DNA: TGTGCCAGTAGTATCAGCTGGACAGGACCCTACGAGCAGTACTTC
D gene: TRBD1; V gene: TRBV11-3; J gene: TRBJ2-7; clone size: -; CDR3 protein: CASSTGQGSEQYF; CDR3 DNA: TGTGCCAGCAGCACGGGACAGGGAAGCGAGCAGTACTTC
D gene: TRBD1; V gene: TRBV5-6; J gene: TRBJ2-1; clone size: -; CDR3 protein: CASSSRDREYNEQFF; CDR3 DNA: TGTGCCAGCAGCTCCCGGGACAGGGAGTACAATGAGCAGTTCTTC
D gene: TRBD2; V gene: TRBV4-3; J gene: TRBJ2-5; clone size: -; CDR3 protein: CASSQSLAGVETQYF; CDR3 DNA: TGCGCCAGCAGCCAAAGCCTAGCGGGAGTGGAGACCCAGTACTTC
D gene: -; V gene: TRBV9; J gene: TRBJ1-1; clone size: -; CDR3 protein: CASSKAGGFGAFF; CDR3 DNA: TGTGCCAGCAGCAAGGCGGGGGGCTTTGGAGCTTTCTTT
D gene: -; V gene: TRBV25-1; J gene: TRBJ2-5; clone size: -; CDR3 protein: CASSGWNRSGFIETQYF; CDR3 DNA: TGTGCCAGCAGTGGATGGAACAGGTCGGGCTTCATCGAGACCCAGTACTTC
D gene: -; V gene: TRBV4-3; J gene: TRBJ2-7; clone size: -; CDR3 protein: CASSQDRLGGELEQYF; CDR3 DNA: TGCGCCAGCAGCCAAGATCGGCTGGGGGGTGAACTCGAGCAGTACTTC
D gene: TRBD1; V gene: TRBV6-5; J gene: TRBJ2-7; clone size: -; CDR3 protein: CASSYGQGNYEQYF; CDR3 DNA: TGTGCCAGCAGTTACGGACAGGGCAACTACGAGCAGTACTTC
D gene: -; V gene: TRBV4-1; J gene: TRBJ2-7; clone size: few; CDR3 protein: CASSQDRGSSYEQYF; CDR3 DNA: TGCGCCAGCAGCCAAGATCGGGGCAGCTCCTACGAGCAGTACTTC
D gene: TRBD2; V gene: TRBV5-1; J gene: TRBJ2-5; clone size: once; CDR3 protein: CASSSLAGSQETQYF; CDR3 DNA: TGCGCCAGCAGCTCACTAGCGGGGAGCCAAGAGACCCAGTACTTC
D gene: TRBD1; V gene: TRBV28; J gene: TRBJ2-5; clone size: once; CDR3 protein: CASSSWTGFHQETQYF; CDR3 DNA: TGTGCCAGCAGTTCTTGGACAGGCTTCCACCAAGAGACCCAGTACTTC
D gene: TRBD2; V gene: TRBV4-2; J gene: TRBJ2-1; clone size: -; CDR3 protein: CASSQDRGGDYNEQFF; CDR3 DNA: TGTGCCAGCAGCCAAGATCGCGGGGGGGATTACAATGAGCAGTTCTTC
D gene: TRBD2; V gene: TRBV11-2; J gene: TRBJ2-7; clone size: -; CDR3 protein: CASSFSRGYEQYF; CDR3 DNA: TGTGCCAGCAGCTTCTCGCGGGGGTACGAGCAGTACTTC
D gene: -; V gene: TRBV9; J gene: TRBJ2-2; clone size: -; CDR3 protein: CASSGGIWNTGELFF; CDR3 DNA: TGTGCCAGCAGTGGGGGTATATGGAACACCGGGGAGCTGTTTTTT
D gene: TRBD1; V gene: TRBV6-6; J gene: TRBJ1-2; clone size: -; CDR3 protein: CASSYIGTGGNYGYTF; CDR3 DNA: TGTGCCAGCAGTTACATCGGGACAGGGGGTAACTATGGCTACACCTTC
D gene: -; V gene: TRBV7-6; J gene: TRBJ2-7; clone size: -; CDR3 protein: CASSFNVEGGLYEQYF; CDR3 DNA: TGTGCCAGCAGCTTCAATGTCGAGGGGGGGCTCTACGAGCAGTACTTC
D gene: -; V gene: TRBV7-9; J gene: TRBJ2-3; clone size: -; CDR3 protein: CASRRDGPRDTQYF; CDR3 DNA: TGTGCCAGCAGGCGGGACGGTCCACGAGATACGCAGTATTTT
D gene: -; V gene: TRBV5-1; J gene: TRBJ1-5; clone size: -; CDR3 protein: CASSLRGNQPQHF; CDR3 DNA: TGCGCCAGCAGCTTAAGGGGGAATCAGCCCCAGCATTTT
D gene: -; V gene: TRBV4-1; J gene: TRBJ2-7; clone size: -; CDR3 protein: CASSNRDGPYEQYF; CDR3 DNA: TGCGCCAGCAGCAACCGGGACGGTCCCTACGAGCAGTACTTC
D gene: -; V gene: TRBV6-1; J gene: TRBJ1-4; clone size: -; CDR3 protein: CAVQGIGIF; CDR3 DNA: TGTGCCGTACAGGGTATCGGGATTTTT
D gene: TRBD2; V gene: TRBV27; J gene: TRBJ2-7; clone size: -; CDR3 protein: CASSLGLAGYEQYF; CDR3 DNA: TGTGCCAGCAGTTTAGGGTTAGCGGGCTACGAGCAGTACTTC
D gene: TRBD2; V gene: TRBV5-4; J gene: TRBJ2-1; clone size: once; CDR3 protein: CASSSSLAGGSGEQFF; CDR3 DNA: TGTGCCAGCAGCTCTTCACTAGCGGGGGGTTCCGGTGAGCAGTTCTTC
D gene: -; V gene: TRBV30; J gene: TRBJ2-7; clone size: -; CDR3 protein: CAWSVLGAGAYEQYF; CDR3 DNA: TGTGCCTGGAGTGTACTAGGGGCCGGGGCCTACGAGCAGTACTTC
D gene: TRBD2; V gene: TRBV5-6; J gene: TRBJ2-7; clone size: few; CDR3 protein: CAPGQDGGGHIYEQYF; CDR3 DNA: TGTGCCCCTGGCCAAGATGGGGGAGGGCACATCTACGAGCAGTACTTC
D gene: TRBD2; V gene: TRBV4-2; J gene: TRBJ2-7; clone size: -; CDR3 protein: CASSQVFAGGEQYF; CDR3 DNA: TGTGCCAGCAGCCAAGTTTTTGCGGGGGGCGAGCAGTACTTC
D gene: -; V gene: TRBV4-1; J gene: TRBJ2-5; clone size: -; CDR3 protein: CASSQTSQEYQETQYF; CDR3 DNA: TGCGCCAGCAGCCAAACCTCACAAGAGTACCAAGAGACCCAGTACTTC
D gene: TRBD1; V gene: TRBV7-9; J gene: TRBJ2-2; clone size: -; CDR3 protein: CASSPTGGTGELFF; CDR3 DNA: TGTGCCAGCAGCCCCACAGGGGGTACCGGGGAGCTGTTTTTT
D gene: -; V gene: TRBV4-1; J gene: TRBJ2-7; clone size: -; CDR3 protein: CASSQVSSFPSYEQYF; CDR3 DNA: TGCGCCAGCAGCCAAGTTTCTAGTTTCCCCTCCTACGAGCAGTACTTC
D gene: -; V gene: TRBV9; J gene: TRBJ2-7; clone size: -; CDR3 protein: CASSRVSSLEQYF; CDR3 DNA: TGTGCCAGCAGCAGGGTCTCGTCCCTCGAGCAGTACTTC
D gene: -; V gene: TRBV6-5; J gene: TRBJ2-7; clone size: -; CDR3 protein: CASSRTGIYEQYF; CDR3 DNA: TGTGCCAGCAGCCGAACAGGGATCTACGAGCAGTACTTC
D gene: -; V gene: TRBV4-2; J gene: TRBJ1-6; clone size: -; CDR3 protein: CASSLVDGDNSPLHF; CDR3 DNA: TGTGCCAGCAGCCTCGTGGACGGTGATAATTCACCCCTCCACTTT
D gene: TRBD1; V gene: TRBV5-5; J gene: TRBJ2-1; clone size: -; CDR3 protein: CASSPDRSYNEQFF; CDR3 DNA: TGTGCCAGCAGTCCGGACAGGTCCTACAATGAGCAGTTCTTC
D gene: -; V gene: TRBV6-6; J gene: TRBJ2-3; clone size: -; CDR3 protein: CASSYEGGTDTQYF; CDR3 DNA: TGTGCCAGCAGTTACGAAGGGGGCACAGATACGCAGTATTTT